A single sample is the source of the 30 T cell receptor beta chains below, sequenced in a study of blood T cell repertoires in COVID-19. Sequenced by immunoSEQ multiplex PCR; TCRdb stores in-frame clones only, minus some. This sample has 30,000 to 40,000 clones, with roughly nine tenths found just once. Sequenced sample: peripheral blood. The source is a human donor in a cohort sampled during active COVID-19.

The V and J genes are TRBV6-2 or TRBV6-3 and TRBJ2-5; a weak D match, TRBD1 (6 bases). The V and J ends lost 4 bases and 2 bases respectively, with 14 bases between them. The CDR3 is 15 residues long. Germline CDR1 and CDR2: MNHEY and SVGEGT. Written as DNA, the CDR3 is TGTGCCAGCAGTTCCCAGGACAGCTATCAAGAGACCCAGTACTTC. As protein: CASSSQDSYQETQYF.

The CDR3 nucleotides read TGTGCCATCAGTGACAGGGGAAATTATGGCTACACCTTC. The encoded protein is CAISDRGNYGYTF. The chain couples TRBV10-3 to TRBJ1-2; the D gene is possibly TRBD1 (6 bases). The CDR3 sequence is 13 residues long. Germline loops: CDR1 ENHRY, CDR2 SYGVKD. The V end was cut by 3 bases, the J end by 5 bases, with 10 bases between.

The sample holds one count of this clone. The V gene is TRBV18, the J gene TRBJ1-2, with 9 bases fitting TRBD1. The germline gives CDR1 KGHSH, CDR2 LQKENI. The ends lost 3 bases at V and 7 bases at J; junction bases unmatched: 6. This CDR3 has 14 amino acids. CDR3 nucleotides: TGTGCCAGCTCACCCCTGGACAGGGGCGGTGGCTACACCTTC. It translates to CASSPLDRGGGYTF.

The V and J genes are TRBV3-1 (or the pseudogene TRBV3-2) and TRBJ2-7; 8 bases align to TRBD2. V lost 0 bases to trimming and J lost 4 bases; unmatched junction nucleotides: 8. This CDR3 is built from 16 residues. Germline V gene lookup returns CDR1 LGHDT and CDR2 YNNKEL (reference sequence). The CDR3 bases are TGTGCCAGCAGCCAAGAGGCGGCCGGGAGGGGTTACGAGCAGTACTTC. It encodes CASSQEAAGRGYEQYF.

This clone was recorded once. The V gene is TRBV30, the J gene TRBJ2-5; 7 bases map to TRBD1. The V gene's germline CDR1 is GTSNPN and CDR2 SVGIG (reference sequence). V gave up 3 bases and J gave up 2 bases; unmatched junction bases: 3. The CDR3 has 13 amino acids. The CDR3 DNA is TGTGCCTGGAGCCGACAGGGTCAAGAGACCCAGTACTTC. It encodes CAWSRQGQETQYF.

This CDR3 is CASSPDPGLAVPWEQFF. CDR3 in DNA: TGTGCCAGCAGCCCAGATCCGGGACTAGCGGTTCCTTGGGAGCAGTTCTTC. The rearrangement uses TRBV7-3 and TRBJ2-1; 11 positions match TRBD2. CDR3 size: 17 residues. Germline CDR1 and CDR2: SGHTA and FQGTGA. The V segment lost 5 bases and the J segment 10 bases; nucleotides outside the gene matches: 16.

This clone was observed once. The CDR3 loop reads CATSGDRGVYEQYF. The CDR3 bases are TGTGCCACCAGCGGTGACAGGGGTGTCTACGAGCAGTACTTC. The V gene is TRBV15, the J gene TRBJ2-7, with TRBD1 matching over 8 bases. Germline V gene lookup returns CDR1 LNHNV and CDR2 YYDKDF (reference sequence). Trimming cost V 5 bases and J 3 bases; bases outside gene matches: 6. The CDR3 runs 14 residues.

The rearrangement links TRBV7-9 to TRBJ1-4; D remains ambiguous. The CDR3 loop spans 17 amino acids. V was trimmed by 2 bases and J by 0 bases, leaving 13 bases between them. CDR1 SEHNR and CDR2 FQNEAQ come from the germline V gene (reference sequence). DNA for the CDR3: TGTGCCAGCAGCTTAACTCAGGACTCCACAACTAATGAAAAACTGTTTTTT. This sequence encodes CASSLTQDSTTNEKLFF.

This clone has just one count. This sequence joins TRBV5-1 and TRBJ2-7, with 8 bases that match TRBD1. Germline CDR1 SGHRS, CDR2 YFSETQ. V dropped 1 base and J dropped 7; count of bases not matched to a gene: 10. This CDR3 is 15 amino acids long. The CDR3 coding sequence is TGCGCCAGCAGCTTGAGGCCGCAGGGGGCAGAGGAGCAGTACTTC. Translated, it gives CASSLRPQGAEEQYF.

This sequence joins TRBV7-9 and TRBJ1-1; 10 bases fit TRBD1. This CDR3 is built from 14 residues. V shed 3 bases and J 7 bases; nucleotides not matched to a gene: 5. CDR1 SEHNR and CDR2 FQNEAQ come from the germline V gene (reference sequence). CDR3 in amino acids: CASSLSGTGVEAFF. The CDR3 DNA reads TGTGCCAGCAGCTTGTCCGGGACAGGGGTTGAAGCTTTCTTT.

The CDR3, as DNA: TGTGCCAGCAGTTACACTATATTAGCGGGAAACACCGGGGAGCTGTTTTTT. Translation gives CASSYTILAGNTGELFF. The chain has TRBV6-2 or TRBV6-3 and TRBJ2-2, with TRBD2 matching 8 bases. Trimming removed 2 bases from V and 2 bases from J; junction bases left unmatched: 7. Germline-derived CDR1 and CDR2 are MNHEY and SVGEGT. The CDR3 spans 17 residues.

The chain recombines TRBV7-8 with TRBJ1-3, with D possibly TRBD1 on 5 matching bases. CDR3 size: 14 residues. Trimming pared 1 base from V and 8 bases from J, leaving 12 bases between. Germline CDR1 SGHVS, CDR2 FQNEAQ. In DNA, the CDR3 is TGTGCCAGCAGCTTAGTTGGAGGGGCGGACACCATATATTTT. Translating it yields CASSLVGGADTIYF.

The chain combines TRBV19 with TRBJ2-7, with a possible D match to TRBD1 (6 bases). Germline CDR1 LNHDA, CDR2 SQIVND (reference sequence). Trimming cost V 3 bases and J 6 bases, with 18 bases left between them. The CDR3 sequence is 15 residues long. The chain's CDR3 is CASSIRGAPVREQYF. The CDR3 DNA reads as TGTGCCAGTAGTATCAGGGGCGCACCAGTCCGCGAGCAGTACTTC.

This chain joins TRBV5-1 and TRBJ1-4; weak D call: TRBD1 (5 bases). Germline V gives CDR1 SGHRS, CDR2 YFSETQ. This CDR3 has 14 residues. V was trimmed by 4 bases and J by 2 bases, leaving 9 bases between them. In nucleotides, the CDR3 is TGCGCCAGCAGCCCGTCAGGGACTAATGAAAAACTGTTTTTT. Amino acids: CASSPSGTNEKLFF.

This sequence joins TRBV7-8 and TRBJ1-1; TRBD1 matches 7 bases. Germline V gives CDR1 SGHVS, CDR2 FQNEAQ. V lost 2 bases to trimming and J lost 2 bases; unmatched junction nucleotides: 11. The CDR3 contains 17 residues. CDR3 DNA: TGTGCCAGCAGCTTACCTGAGGGACAGCGAGAAAACACTGAAGCTTTCTTT. It is translated as CASSLPEGQRENTEAFF.

The chain recombines TRBV11-2 with TRBJ2-3, with 8 positions matching TRBD1. The CDR3 loop spans 19 amino acids. Per germline, CDR1 SGHAT and CDR2 FQNNGV. Losses at the gene ends were 3 bases for V and 3 bases for J; bases not matched to a gene: 17. Here the CDR3 reads CASSLRQFNDRGLTDTQYF. CDR3 in DNA: TGTGCCAGCAGCTTGCGTCAATTTAACGACAGGGGCTTAACAGATACGCAGTATTTT.

The chain couples TRBV15 to TRBJ2-1, with D perhaps TRBD2 (5 bases). Germline V gene lookup returns CDR1 LNHNV and CDR2 YYDKDF (reference sequence). The CDR3 is 14 amino acids. Trimming cost V 1 base and J 4 bases, with 8 bases left between them. Written as DNA, the CDR3 is TGTGCCACCAGCAGAGCCGGGGTTTACAATGAGCAGTTCTTC. Its protein is CATSRAGVYNEQFF.

The rearrangement uses TRBV4-2 and TRBJ1-1; a weak D match, TRBD1 (5 bases). The CDR3 loop spans 15 amino acids. V lost 0 bases, J lost 4 bases, and 12 bases lay in between. CDR1 and CDR2 (germline): LGHNA, YNFKEQ. The CDR3 here is CASSQDAPRATEAFF. The DNA of the CDR3 is TGTGCCAGCAGCCAAGATGCCCCCAGGGCCACTGAAGCTTTCTTT.

This chain links TRBV3-1 (or the pseudogene TRBV3-2) with TRBJ2-1; D is undetermined. The CDR3 contains 12 residues. Germline V gives CDR1 LGHDT, CDR2 YNNKEL (reference sequence). With 1 base removed from V and 5 bases from J, the gap between germline ends came to 3 bases. CDR3 DNA: TGTGCCAGCAGCCAAGCCGACAATGAGCAGTTCTTC. This codes for CASSQADNEQFF.

The CDR3 bases are TGTGCCAGCAGAGACGGGACAGGGTATCAGCCCCAGCATTTT. Translated: CASRDGTGYQPQHF. This sequence joins TRBV2 and TRBJ1-5; TRBD1 matches 9 bases. V shed 6 bases, J shed 5 bases, and the junction held 5 bases outside the gene matches. Germline lookup yields CDR1 SNHLY and CDR2 FYNNEI. There are 14 residues in the CDR3.

CDR3 in DNA: TGTGCCAGCAGCCGCCCACTCCCGGGACAGGTCTATGGCTACACCTTC. Its protein product is CASSRPLPGQVYGYTF. The chain combines TRBV4-2 with TRBJ1-2; 8 bases agree with TRBD1. CDR1 LGHNA and CDR2 YNFKEQ come from the germline V gene. Losses at the gene ends were 4 bases for V and 4 bases for J; bases not matched to a gene: 11. This CDR3 is 16 amino acids long.

V usage is TRBV5-1 and J usage is TRBJ1-1; no clear D. The V end lost 4 bases, the J end lost 7 bases, and 23 bases lay between the germline ends. In germline, CDR1 is SGHRS, CDR2 YFSETQ. The CDR3 extends over 16 amino acids. CDR3 nucleotides: TGCGCCAGCAGCCTTTCCCGGTCTACGACTCAACGTGAAGCTTTCTTT. It translates to CASSLSRSTTQREAFF.

The chain carries TRBV9 and TRBJ2-2; 14 bases agree with TRBD2. In germline, CDR1 is SGDLS, CDR2 YYNGEE. J was trimmed by 8 bases and V by 1 base; bases with no gene match: 7. The CDR3 contains 17 residues. For the CDR3, the DNA is TGTGCCAGCAGCGTATATGGACTAGCGGGAGGTCGAGGGGAGCTGTTTTTT. Translated, it gives CASSVYGLAGGRGELFF.

This clone has just one count. This chain uses TRBV29-1 with TRBJ2-1; possibly TRBD1 for D (6 bases). This CDR3 region has 11 residues. In germline, CDR1 is SQVTM, CDR2 ANQGSEA. The ends were cut back, 7 bases at V and 6 bases at J, with 10 bases in the middle. This chain's CDR3 is CSGTTGNEQFF. CDR3 bases: TGCAGCGGAACGACAGGCAATGAGCAGTTCTTC.

The rearrangement links TRBV2 to TRBJ2-7; maybe TRBD2 (6 bases). Germline CDR1 is SNHLY and CDR2 is FYNNEI. The CDR3 contains 14 residues. Trimming removed 3 bases at V and 3 bases at J, with 12 bases between. CDR3: CASSDDVGSYEQYF. CDR3 in DNA: TGTGCCAGCAGTGATGATGTCGGGAGCTACGAGCAGTACTTC.

This clone was observed a single time. The chain is built from TRBV9 and TRBJ2-1, with 11 positions matching TRBD2. Germline CDR1 is SGDLS and CDR2 is YYNGEE. CDR3 length equals 16 residues. After removal of 3 bases from V and 7 bases from J, the junction contained 9 bases not matched to a gene. As DNA, the CDR3 is TGTGCCAGCAGCGCCTTAGCGGGAGGGCCGCGGAATGAGCAGTTCTTC. It translates to CASSALAGGPRNEQFF.

The gene calls are TRBV4-2 and TRBJ1-1; D is unclear. The CDR3 runs 14 residues. The V end lost 0 bases, the J end lost 0 bases, and 5 bases lay between the germline ends. CDR1 is LGHNA, CDR2 YNFKEQ, per germline. CDR3 in amino acids: CASSQESMNTEAFF. The DNA of the CDR3 is TGTGCCAGCAGCCAAGAGTCAATGAACACTGAAGCTTTCTTT.

This sequence joins TRBV9 and TRBJ1-1; perhaps TRBD1 as D (5 bases). The CDR3 extends over 13 amino acids. V gave up 0 bases and J gave up 3 bases, with 6 bases separating them. Per the germline V gene, CDR1 is SGDLS and CDR2 is YYNGEE. CDR3 loop: CASSVDRYTEAFF. CDR3 DNA: TGTGCCAGCAGCGTAGACAGGTACACTGAAGCTTTCTTT.

The J gene is TRBJ2-7, the V gene TRBV6-5; D not resolved. From germline, CDR1 is MNHEY and CDR2 SVGAGI. The CDR3 loop spans 16 amino acids. The V gene lost 0 bases and the J gene lost 0 bases, with 12 bases spanning the gap. The CDR3 sequence is CASSYSPRRSSYEQYF. The DNA of the CDR3 is TGTGCCAGCAGTTACTCGCCCAGGCGAAGCTCCTACGAGCAGTACTTC.

The rearrangement uses TRBV27 and TRBJ2-3; weak D call: TRBD1 (6 bases). The CDR3 extends over 14 amino acids. Germline values: CDR1 MNHEY, CDR2 SMNVEV (reference sequence). Trimming pared 7 bases from V and 2 bases from J, leaving 13 bases between. The chain's CDR3 is CASNPGQVTDTQYF. The CDR3 DNA sequence: TGTGCCAGCAACCCGGGACAAGTCACAGATACGCAGTATTTT.